These T cell receptor beta chains were read from a single sample in a study of CD8 T cells in ankylosing spondylitis. TCRdb redid the calling of the 5' RACE reads with MiXCR, one entry per CDR3 protein. Counted here are 300,000 to 400,000 distinct CDR3 sequences, 20% occurring once; the ten biggest clones make up less than 15%. Sequencing input: blood, either unsorted or a sorted T cell fraction (not recorded which). Receptors were obtained from a male donor with ankylosing spondylitis or in good health (not recorded which). Each CDR3 is given with its conserved first and last residue. D genes are given only for firm matches. The size field is filled for only some rows; it gives once, few, many or a size class.

>TRBJ2-1|TRBV4-1|few|-|16
TGCGCCAGCAGCCAAAGGATAGGGCATGATGGCAATGAGCAGTTCTTC
CASSQRIGHDGNEQFF
>TRBJ2-3|TRBV29-1|few|TRBD2|19
TGCAGCGTTGACGAACTTAAGCGGGGGGGCCTTTCATCTACAGATACGCAGTATTTT
CSVDELKRGGLSSTDTQYF
>TRBJ1-6|TRBV7-9|few|-|15
TGTGCCAGCAGCTCTGGCCGGGACAAAGATTCACCCCTCCACTTT
CASSSGRDKDSPLHF
>TRBJ2-7|TRBV6-5|few|-|17
TGTGCCAGCAGTTCTTGGAGGGCCGTTGGGAGGTCCTACGAGCAGTACTTC
CASSSWRAVGRSYEQYF
>TRBJ2-3|TRBV29-1|-|TRBD1|13
TGCAGCGTTGGAACAGGGGGCACAGATACGCAGTATTTT
CSVGTGGTDTQYF
>TRBJ2-1|TRBV11-1|-|-|19
TGTGCCAGCAGCCCCCTCCGCCAGGGGGGGGGGCTTACCTACAATGAGCAGTTCTTC
CASSPLRQGGGLTYNEQFF
>TRBJ2-7|TRBV4-1|-|TRBD2|16
TGCGCCAGCAGCCAAGTAAGCGGGGGGTTGGCCTACGAGCAGTACTTC
CASSQVSGGLAYEQYF
>TRBJ1-2|TRBV5-6|-|-|12
TGTGCCAGCAGCTTTTTCCAGGCTCACTACACCTTC
CASSFFQAHYTF
>TRBJ2-7|TRBV28|-|TRBD2|17
TGTGCCAGCAGTTTGCCCGAAAGGACTAGCGGGGGATACGAGCAGTACTTC
CASSLPERTSGGYEQYF
>TRBJ1-6|TRBV7-8|-|-|15
TGTGCCAGCAGCGCGCGTCGGGACCTCAATTCACCCCTCCACTTT
CASSARRDLNSPLHF
>TRBJ2-1|TRBV27|-|TRBD2|17
TGTGCCAGCAGTTCTTCTAGAGAGAGCGGGGGGATTCATGAGCAGTTCTTC
CASSSSRESGGIHEQFF
>TRBJ1-5|TRBV4-2|-|-|15
TGTGCCAGCAGCCAAGGCGTCGGGGGAGTTAGGCCCCAGCATTTT
CASSQGVGGVRPQHF
>TRBJ1-5|TRBV2|-|-|13
TGTGCCAGCAGTGAAGCAGTACGGCAGCCCCAGCATTTT
CASSEAVRQPQHF
>TRBJ2-1|TRBV12-5|few|-|14
TGTGCTAGTGGTGATGGACAAATTTACAATGAGCAGTTCTTC
CASGDGQIYNEQFF
>TRBJ2-7|TRBV3-1|-|-|14
TGTGCCAGCAGCAGCGCCCCTGCGGTATACGAGCAGTACTTC
CASSSAPAVYEQYF
>TRBJ2-3|TRBV5-6|-|-|14
TGTGCCAGCAGCTTGGTGGGGAGAGTAGATACGCAGTATTTT
CASSLVGRVDTQYF
>TRBJ2-2|TRBV4-1|-|TRBD2|20
TGCGCCAGCAGCCAAGAAGTGGGAGGAGTAGCGGGAATGAACACCGGGGAGCTGTTTTTT
CASSQEVGGVAGMNTGELFF
>TRBJ2-7|TRBV6-5|-|-|16
TGTGCCAGCAGTTACTCCAGACCGGGCCCCTGGTACGAGCAGTACTTC
CASSYSRPGPWYEQYF
>TRBJ2-1|TRBV11-2|few|-|17
TGTGCCAGCAGCTTAGGCACCTTAGGGACGGGGCACAATGAGCAGTTCTTC
CASSLGTLGTGHNEQFF
>TRBJ2-3|TRBV24-1|-|TRBD1|16
TGTGCCACCAGTGTCGGGACAGACAGCGGCACAGATACGCAGTATTTT
CATSVGTDSGTDTQYF
>TRBJ2-7|TRBV4-1|few|-|15
TGCGCCAGCAGCCAAGAAATCGCAGTCAGCTACGAGCAGTACTTC
CASSQEIAVSYEQYF
>TRBJ2-2|TRBV10-3|few|-|13
TGTGCCATCACTCGGACAGACACCGGGGAGCTGTTTTTT
CAITRTDTGELFF
>TRBJ2-1|TRBV14|-|-|16
TGTGCCAGCAGCCAAGATGGGGGAATGGGTTTCCATGAGCAGTTCTTC
CASSQDGGMGFHEQFF
>TRBJ1-5|TRBV24-1|few|-|12
TGTGCCACCCGGGACGGCAATCAGCCCCAGCATTTT
CATRDGNQPQHF
>TRBJ2-2|TRBV7-7|-|TRBD1|15
TGTGCCAGCGGCCCGGGACAGGGGAGGACCGGGGAGCTGTTTTTT
CASGPGQGRTGELFF
>TRBJ2-7|TRBV29-1|-|TRBD1|12
TGCAGCGTTGTTGGACAGGGTAACGAGCAGTACTTC
CSVVGQGNEQYF
>TRBJ2-3|TRBV2|-|-|13
TGTGCCAGCAGTTCTCCAGAGTCAGATACGCAGTATTTT
CASSSPESDTQYF
>TRBJ2-7|TRBV7-9|-|-|13
TGTGCCAGCAGAGCAGGGTACAACTACGAGCAGTACTTC
CASRAGYNYEQYF
>TRBJ2-7|TRBV5-5|few|-|15
TGTGCCAGCAGCTTGGGGAAACTTAGCTCCTACGAGCAGTACTTC
CASSLGKLSSYEQYF
>TRBJ2-7|TRBV7-9|-|-|13
TGTGCCAGCACCCACGTTGGATTGAGTGAGCAGTACTTC
CASTHVGLSEQYF
>TRBJ2-1|TRBV4-2|-|TRBD2|17
TGTGCCAGCAGCCAAGAGCTACTAGCGGGCCATTACAATGAGCAGTTCTTC
CASSQELLAGHYNEQFF
>TRBJ1-6|TRBV20-1|-|-|14
TGCAGTGCCCCATCGGGTACCTATAATTCACCCCTCCACTTT
CSAPSGTYNSPLHF
>TRBJ1-5|TRBV12-3/TRBV12-4|few|-|15
TGTGCCAGCAGATCTATGGCAGGGCCCTACCAGCCCCAGCATTTT
CASRSMAGPYQPQHF
>TRBJ2-7|TRBV12-3/TRBV12-4|few|-|12
TGTGCCAGCAGTTTAGTGAGGTACGAGCAGTACTTC
CASSLVRYEQYF
>TRBJ2-2|TRBV28|few|TRBD1|16
TGTGCCAGCAGTTTCTCGGAGACAGGGCTCGCCGGGGAGCTGTTTTTT
CASSFSETGLAGELFF
>TRBJ1-1|TRBV7-2|-|-|12
TGTGCCAGCAGCTGGGCGAACACTGAAGCTTTCTTT
CASSWANTEAFF
>TRBJ1-2|TRBV4-1|-|-|15
TGCGCCAGCAGCCCGTCCGTAGAAACTGTCTATGGCTACACCTTC
CASSPSVETVYGYTF
>TRBJ2-7|TRBV14|few|TRBD1|15
TGTGCCAGCAGCACCGGACAGGGGTCCTTCTACGAGCAGTACTTC
CASSTGQGSFYEQYF
>TRBJ2-7|TRBV5-6|few|-|13
TGTGCCAGCAGTCAGGGCGTACTGAACGAGCAGTACTTC
CASSQGVLNEQYF
>TRBJ2-7|TRBV3-1|-|-|15
TGTGCCAGCAGCCCAGGGACCGTTCCCCCTTACGAGCAGTACTTC
CASSPGTVPPYEQYF
>TRBJ2-2|TRBV6-6|few|-|13
TGTGCCAGCAGTTACCTCAACACCGGGGAGCTGTTTTTT
CASSYLNTGELFF
>TRBJ2-1|TRBV28|-|-|15
TGTGCCAGCAGTCAAGGGGACTCCGTCTACAATGAGCAGTTCTTC
CASSQGDSVYNEQFF
>TRBJ2-5|TRBV20-1|few|TRBD1|17
TGCAGTGCTAGAGGGTCGTCGCCGGGACAGGTCCAAGAGACCCAGTACTTC
CSARGSSPGQVQETQYF
>TRBJ2-2|TRBV29-1|few|TRBD1|17
TGCAGCGTTGACGCTCCGGGACAGGGCAAGCACACCGGGGAGCTGTTTTTT
CSVDAPGQGKHTGELFF
>TRBJ2-1|TRBV9|few|TRBD2|15
TGTGCCAGCAGAGGTGGGACTAGCGGGGGGCATGAGCAGTTCTTC
CASRGGTSGGHEQFF
>TRBJ2-1|TRBV12-3/TRBV12-4|-|TRBD2|15
TGTGCCAGCAGTCTGGGACTAGCGCCCGTCAATGAGCAGTTCTTC
CASSLGLAPVNEQFF
>TRBJ2-1|TRBV4-1|-|-|15
TGCGCCAGCAGCCAGTCTGGACAGCTATACAATGAGCAGTTCTTC
CASSQSGQLYNEQFF
>TRBJ1-1|TRBV7-9|-|-|14
TGTGCCAGCAGCTTAGCATTTAGGGGAACTGAAGCTTTCTTT
CASSLAFRGTEAFF
>TRBJ2-3|TRBV6-1|few|TRBD1|15
TGTGCCAGCAGCGACCTTGGGACAGGCGCAGATACGCAGTATTTT
CASSDLGTGADTQYF
>TRBJ1-1|TRBV18|few|-|14
TGTGCCAGCTCACCACCCTACAGGTTCCCTGAAGCTTTCTTT
CASSPPYRFPEAFF
>TRBJ2-7|TRBV20-1|few|-|10
TGCAGTGCTGTAGGACACGAGCAGTACTTC
CSAVGHEQYF
>TRBJ2-3|TRBV12-3/TRBV12-4|-|-|14
TGTGCCAGCAGTTTATGGACTTACACAGATACGCAGTATTTT
CASSLWTYTDTQYF
>TRBJ2-1|TRBV9|few|-|17
TGTGCCAGCAGCGTAGGCCCCGTTTTTGGAACCTACAATGAGCAGTTCTTC
CASSVGPVFGTYNEQFF
>TRBJ2-1|TRBV11-2|-|TRBD2|17
TGTGCCAGCAGCTTAGGGACTAGCGGGGTCGTTTACAATGAGCAGTTCTTC
CASSLGTSGVVYNEQFF
>TRBJ2-1|TRBV12-3/TRBV12-4|-|-|14
TGTGCCAGCAGTCAATACCTACTTTACAATGAGCAGTTCTTC
CASSQYLLYNEQFF